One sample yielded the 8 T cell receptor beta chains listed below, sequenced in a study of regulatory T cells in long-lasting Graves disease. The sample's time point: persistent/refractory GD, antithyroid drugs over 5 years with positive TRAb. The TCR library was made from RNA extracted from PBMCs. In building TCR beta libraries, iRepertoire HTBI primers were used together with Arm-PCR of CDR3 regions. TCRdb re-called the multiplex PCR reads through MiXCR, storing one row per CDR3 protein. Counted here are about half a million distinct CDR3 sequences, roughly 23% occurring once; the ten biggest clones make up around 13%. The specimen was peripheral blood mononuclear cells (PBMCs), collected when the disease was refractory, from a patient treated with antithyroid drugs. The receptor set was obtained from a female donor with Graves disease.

The CDR3 DNA reads as TGTGCCAGTAGTACTACTAATGAAAAACTGTTTTTT. The encoded protein is CASSTTNEKLFF. The genes are TRBV19 and TRBJ1-4, with D hard to call. The CDR3 is 12 amino acids. Germline V gene lookup returns CDR1 LNHDA and CDR2 SQIVND (reference sequence). The germline V and J ends were trimmed by 4 bases and 2 bases, with 2 bases remaining between them. The full variable domain, with the rest looked up from reference TRBV19 and TRBJ1-4, is DGGITQSPKYLFRKEGQNVTLSCEQNLNHDAMYWYRQDPGQGLRLIYYSQIVNDFQKGDIAEGYSVSREKKESFPLTVTSAQKNPTAFYLCASSTTNEKLFFGSGTQLSVL.

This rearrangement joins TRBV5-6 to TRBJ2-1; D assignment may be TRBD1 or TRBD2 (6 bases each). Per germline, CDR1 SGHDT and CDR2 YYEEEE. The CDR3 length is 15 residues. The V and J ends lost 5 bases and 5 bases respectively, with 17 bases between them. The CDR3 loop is CASRRVQGGDNEQFF. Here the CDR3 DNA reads TGTGCCAGCAGAAGAGTACAGGGAGGAGACAATGAGCAGTTCTTC.

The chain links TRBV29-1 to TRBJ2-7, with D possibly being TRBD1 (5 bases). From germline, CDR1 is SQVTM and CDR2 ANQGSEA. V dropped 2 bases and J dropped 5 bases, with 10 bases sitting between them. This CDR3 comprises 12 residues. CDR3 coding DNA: TGCAGCGTTGAAAGGACATCTGACGAGCAGTACTTC. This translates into CSVERTSDEQYF.

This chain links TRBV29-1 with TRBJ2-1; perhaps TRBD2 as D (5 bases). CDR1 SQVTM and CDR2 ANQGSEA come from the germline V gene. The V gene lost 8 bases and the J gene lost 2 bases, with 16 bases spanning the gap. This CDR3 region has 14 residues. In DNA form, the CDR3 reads TGCAGCAATATCAAAAGCGGACCCTACAATGAGCAGTTCTTC. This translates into CSNIKSGPYNEQFF.

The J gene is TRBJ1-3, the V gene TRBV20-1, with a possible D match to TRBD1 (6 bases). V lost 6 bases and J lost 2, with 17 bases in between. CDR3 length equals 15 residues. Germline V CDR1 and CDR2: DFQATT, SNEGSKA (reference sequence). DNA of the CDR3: TGCAGTGCCGGAAGGGCAGGGGAGCCTGGAAACACCATATATTTT. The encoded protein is CSAGRAGEPGNTIYF.

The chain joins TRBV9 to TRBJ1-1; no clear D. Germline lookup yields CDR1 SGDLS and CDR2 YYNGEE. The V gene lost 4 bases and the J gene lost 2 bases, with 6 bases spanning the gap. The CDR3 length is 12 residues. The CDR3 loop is CASSKINTEAFF. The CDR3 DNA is TGTGCCAGCAGCAAAATTAACACTGAAGCTTTCTTT.

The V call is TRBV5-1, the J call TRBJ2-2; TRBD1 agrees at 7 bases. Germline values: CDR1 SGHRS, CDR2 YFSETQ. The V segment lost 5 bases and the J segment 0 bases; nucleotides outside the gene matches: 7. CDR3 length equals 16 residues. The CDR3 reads CASRPGQLTNTGELFF. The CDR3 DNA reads TGCGCCAGCAGGCCGGGACAGCTGACGAACACCGGGGAGCTGTTTTTT. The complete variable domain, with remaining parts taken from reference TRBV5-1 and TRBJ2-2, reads KAGVTQTPRYLIKTRGQQVTLSCSPISGHRSVSWYQQTPGQGLQFLFEYFSETQRNKGNFPGRFSGRQFSNSRSEMNVSTLELGDSALYLCASRPGQLTNTGELFFGEGSRLTVL.

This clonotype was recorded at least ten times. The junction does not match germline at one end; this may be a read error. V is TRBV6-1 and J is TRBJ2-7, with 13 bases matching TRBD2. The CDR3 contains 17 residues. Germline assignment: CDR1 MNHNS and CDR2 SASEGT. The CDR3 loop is CASSEGTSGILYYEQYF. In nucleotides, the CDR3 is TGTGCCAGCAGCGAAGGGACTAGCGGGATACTCTACTACGAGCAGTACTTC.